This entry lists 5 T cell receptor beta chains sequenced from one sample in a study of blood T cell repertoires in COVID-19. Produced via immunoSEQ multiplex PCR; TCRdb's table is partial and in-frame only. The data hold 150,000 to 200,000 clones, with 80% to 90% observed a single time. The sequenced material came from peripheral blood. The origin of the receptors is a man aged 50 or older with active or convalescent COVID-19.

This chain connects TRBV12-3 or TRBV12-4 to TRBJ1-5, with D maybe TRBD1 (5 bases). The CDR3 consists of 13 residues. Deletions cut 4 bases from V and 4 bases from J, with 8 bases between. The DNA of the CDR3 is TGTGCCAGCAGTTGGGGGAGGAATCAGCCCCAGCATTTT. Translated: CASSWGRNQPQHF.

For the CDR3, the DNA is TGCGCCAGCAGTGGTTCAGGGACTCCTCACTACGAGCAGTACTTC. Translating gives CASSGSGTPHYEQYF. The V call is TRBV10-1, the J call TRBJ2-7; D may be TRBD2 (6 bases). The CDR3 has 15 amino acids. Germline V gene data show CDR1 as WNHNN and CDR2 as SYGVQD (reference sequence). Trimming took 4 bases from V and 3 from J, leaving 16 bases between them.

This chain joins TRBV11-2 and TRBJ2-3, with 8 bases lining up with TRBD2. The CDR3 is made up of 15 amino acids. Germline V CDR1 and CDR2: SGHAT, FQNNGV. V lost 5 bases, J lost 5 bases, and 9 bases stayed unmatched. The CDR3 DNA reads TGTGCCAGCAGCCTGCTTGGAGCGGGAGTAGATACGCAGTATTTT. Protein product: CASSLLGAGVDTQYF.

CDR3 protein: CTSSQGETGLLPTEAFF. The CDR3 DNA sequence: TGCACCAGCAGCCAAGGTGAGACAGGGCTACTACCTACTGAAGCTTTCTTT. This rearrangement joins TRBV1 to TRBJ1-1; TRBD1, the table's D call, lacks a check against the DNA. TRBV1 is marked as a pseudogene. This CDR3 spans 17 amino acids.

The chain couples TRBV5-1 to TRBJ1-2, with TRBD1 as a possible D gene (6 bases). Germline CDR1 reads SGHRS; CDR2 reads YFSETQ. Trimming took off 0 bases at V and 7 bases at J, with 16 bases between the two ends. The CDR3 is made up of 15 amino acids. The chain's CDR3 is CASSLDSRGGFGYTF. As DNA, the CDR3 is TGCGCCAGCAGCTTGGACTCCAGGGGTGGCTTTGGCTACACCTTC. The complete variable domain, with remaining parts taken from reference TRBV5-1 and TRBJ1-2, reads KAGVTQTPRYLIKTRGQQVTLSCSPISGHRSVSWYQQTPGQGLQFLFEYFSETQRNKGNFPGRFSGRQFSNSRSEMNVSTLELGDSALYLCASSLDSRGGFGYTFGSGTRLTVV.